Listed below are T cell receptor beta chains from one sample, sequenced in a study of cytomegalovirus exposure and HLA in healthy donors. Sequencing used immunoSEQ multiplex PCR; TCRdb keeps in-frame clones, though not all of them. The sample records under 200,000 clones, about 80% being singletons. What was sequenced was PBMCs. The receptors come from a woman aged 50 to 60 in good health and CMV-seropositive. Both conserved end residues are part of each CDR3. Each record gives: clone size, CDR3 length, V gene, J gene, D gene, CDR3 DNA, CDR3 protein. The D gene is left open where the match is weak. The listing skips clone size in some rows; elsewhere it reads once, few, many or a size class.

few	12	TRBV5-1	TRBJ2-2	NA	TGCGCCAGCAGTTCTAACACCGGGGAGCTGTTTTTT	CASSSNTGELFF
NA	13	TRBV28	TRBJ2-7	NA	TGTGCCAGCAGTTTGACCCTACAGGGCGAGCAGTACTTC	CASSLTLQGEQYF
NA	12	TRBV28	TRBJ2-3	NA	TGTGCCACCTCGATGCGTACAGATACGCAGTATTTT	CATSMRTDTQYF
NA	13	TRBV18	TRBJ2-3	NA	TGTGCCAGCTCACTAATAGTCACAGATACGCAGTATTTT	CASSLIVTDTQYF
NA	14	TRBV7-2	TRBJ1-6	NA	TGTGCCAGCAGCTTAGGACTCCTGAATTCACCCCTCCACTTT	CASSLGLLNSPLHF
NA	17	TRBV4-3	TRBJ2-4	NA	TGCGCCAGCAGCCAAGAGGCACCGACTAGGGCCAAAAACATTCAGTACTTC	CASSQEAPTRAKNIQYF
NA	14	TRBV6-5	TRBJ2-1	NA	TGTGCCAGCAGTTACCGAGGCTACAACAATGAGCAGTTCTTC	CASSYRGYNNEQFF
few	14	TRBV2	TRBJ1-2	NA	TGTGCCAGCACAGGGGAATTCGCAACGGTGGGCTACACCTTC	CASTGEFATVGYTF
NA	16	TRBV7-7	TRBJ2-3	NA	TGTGCTAGCAGCCCTGGTCGTGGGGGCCCCCCAGATACGCAGTATTTT	CASSPGRGGPPDTQYF
NA	14	TRBV9	TRBJ2-7	NA	TGTGCCAGCAGCGTAGATCTGGGGGCTTACGAGCAGTACTTC	CASSVDLGAYEQYF
NA	14	TRBV7-2	TRBJ1-1	NA	TGTGCCAGCAGCTTATATTCGGGGGTCCCTGAAGCTTTCTTT	CASSLYSGVPEAFF
NA	14	TRBV7-2	TRBJ1-1	TRBD1	TGTGCCAGCAGAAGACAGGGGATGAACACTGAAGCTTTCTTT	CASRRQGMNTEAFF
NA	13	TRBV6-4	TRBJ2-2	NA	TGTGCCAGCAGTGGGACTCTCTCCGGGGAGCTGTTTTTT	CASSGTLSGELFF
once	15	TRBV28	TRBJ2-7	NA	TGTGCCAGCAGTTTAGGCGGGTTACCCCCCTACGAGCAGTACTTC	CASSLGGLPPYEQYF
few	16	TRBV6-1	TRBJ1-3	NA	TGTGCCAGCAGTGCAAGCTTGGACATTGGTGGAAACACCATATATTTT	CASSASLDIGGNTIYF
NA	16	TRBV18	TRBJ2-3	TRBD2	TGTGCCAGCTCACCACCTACTTCTAGCGGGAAGGATACGCAGTATTTT	CASSPPTSSGKDTQYF
NA	16	TRBV23-1	TRBJ2-1	NA	TGCGCCAGCACCTTGGAGGGGAATTCCTCCTACAATGAGCAGTTCTTC	CASTLEGNSSYNEQFF
NA	11	TRBV7-8	TRBJ1-1	NA	TGTGCCAGCAGCGAGGCCACTGAAGCTTTCTTT	CASSEATEAFF
few	14	TRBV15	TRBJ1-1	NA	TGTGCCACCAGCAGAGGACCAGACTACACTGAAGCTTTCTTT	CATSRGPDYTEAFF
once	15	TRBV6-5	TRBJ2-7	NA	TGTGCCACCCAACCGGATTGGCCAGGTTCCTACGAGCAGTACTTC	CATQPDWPGSYEQYF
NA	15	TRBV2	TRBJ2-5	TRBD2	TGTGCCAGCAGTGACGTAGCGGGGGGGCAAGAGACCCAGTACTTC	CASSDVAGGQETQYF
NA	16	TRBV7-2	TRBJ2-1	TRBD2	TGTGCCAGCAGACTCGGGGGGACGAGCTCCTACAATGAGCAGTTCTTC	CASRLGGTSSYNEQFF
NA	15	TRBV10-3	TRBJ1-1	NA	TGTGCCATCAGTGGGGCAGGCGCCGGAAGGACTGAAGCTTTCTTT	CAISGAGAGRTEAFF
NA	14	TRBV1	TRBJ1-2	NA	TGCACCAGCAGCCAAGGGGGCCCGTGGGATGGCTACACCTTC	CTSSQGGPWDGYTF
once	13	TRBV27	TRBJ2-7	NA	TGTGCCAGCAGTTTAGGGGCGTCCTACGAGCAGTACTTC	CASSLGASYEQYF
once	19	TRBV19	TRBJ2-2	TRBD2	TGTGCCAGTAGTAGGAAGAGACTAGCGGGGGACCCGAACACCGGGGAGCTGTTTTTT	CASSRKRLAGDPNTGELFF
few	14	TRBV28	TRBJ2-7	TRBD1	TGTGCCAGCAGACCCTACAGGGGGCTAAGCGAGCAGTACTTC	CASRPYRGLSEQYF
NA	13	TRBV11-2	TRBJ2-5	NA	TGTGCCAGCAGCCCCGGCACCGGGGAGACCCAGTACTTC	CASSPGTGETQYF
NA	13	TRBV7-2	TRBJ1-6	TRBD1	TGTGCCACCGAACAGGGGGCGTGGGCACCCCTCCACTTT	CATEQGAWAPLHF
NA	15	TRBV5-1	TRBJ2-7	NA	TGCGCCAGCAGTCCTACAGGGTTAAGGTCATACGAGCAGTACTTC	CASSPTGLRSYEQYF
few	13	TRBV9	TRBJ1-1	NA	TGTGCCAGCAGCGAGGACAGGAACACTGAAGCTTTCTTT	CASSEDRNTEAFF
NA	15	TRBV7-8	TRBJ2-3	TRBD1	TGTGCCAGCAGCTTTGGACAGGGGAGCACAGATACGCAGTATTTT	CASSFGQGSTDTQYF
NA	15	TRBV19	TRBJ2-1	TRBD2	TGTGCCAGTAGTATAGGGCTAGCGGGGGTCGATGAGCAGTTCTTC	CASSIGLAGVDEQFF
NA	11	TRBV29-1	TRBJ1-1	NA	TGCAGCGTTGGCGGGTACACTGAAGCTTTCTTT	CSVGGYTEAFF
NA	15	TRBV10-3	TRBJ1-2	NA	TGTGCCATCAGTGAGCCTGGACAGAGTAACTATGGCTACACCTTC	CAISEPGQSNYGYTF
NA	22	TRBV6-1	TRBJ1-5	TRBD1	TGTGCCAGCAGCGAAGCTAAAAAACCGGGACAGGGGATGGTATTGGGCAATCAGCCCCAGCATTTT	CASSEAKKPGQGMVLGNQPQHF
NA	13	TRBV27	TRBJ1-1	TRBD1	TGTGCCAGCATGGGGACAGGAAACACTGAAGCTTTCTTT	CASMGTGNTEAFF
NA	15	TRBV4-1	TRBJ2-7	NA	TGCGCCAGCAGCCAAGCACGGAGCCCAACCTACGAGCAGTACTTC	CASSQARSPTYEQYF
once	15	TRBV27	TRBJ2-2	TRBD2	TGTGCCAGCAGCTCTGCGGGGGGGCGGACCGGGGAGCTGTTTTTT	CASSSAGGRTGELFF
NA	13	TRBV5-1	TRBJ1-2	NA	TGCGCCGGCAGCGACCAGGGCTTTGATGGCTACACCTTC	CAGSDQGFDGYTF
NA	15	TRBV7-2	TRBJ1-4	NA	TGTGCCAGCAGCCTCATCAGGTCCTCGAATGAAAAACTGTTTTTT	CASSLIRSSNEKLFF
NA	16	TRBV7-9	TRBJ1-3	TRBD1	TGTGCCAGCAGCCTATTGATAAGGGGGCCTGAAAACACCATATATTTT	CASSLLIRGPENTIYF
NA	16	TRBV30	TRBJ2-7	TRBD2	TGTGCCTGGAGTGTACGGAGTCTAGCGGGACTCTACGAGCAGTACTTC	CAWSVRSLAGLYEQYF
medium-sized	14	TRBV21-1	TRBJ1-5	NA	TGTGCCAGCAGCATCCACAGGGGGAATCAGCCCCAGCATTTT	CASSIHRGNQPQHF
NA	15	TRBV4-3	TRBJ2-5	TRBD1	TGCGCCAGCAGCCGGGGGCAGGGGGCATATGAGACCCAGTACTTC	CASSRGQGAYETQYF
NA	23	TRBV21-1	TRBJ1-2	NA	TGTGCCAGCAGCAAAGAAAGGGCCCCCCGGCTTTTGGAGGAGACAGGTTCTAACTATGGCTACACCTTC	CASSKERAPRLLEETGSNYGYTF
NA	15	TRBV4-3	TRBJ1-1	NA	TGCGCCAGCAGCTCCCGGGGAGGGGAGGACACTGAAGCTTTCTTT	CASSSRGGEDTEAFF
NA	13	TRBV19	TRBJ2-2	NA	TGTGCCAGCACTGAAAGGAACACCGGGGAGCTGTTTTTT	CASTERNTGELFF
once	14	TRBV7-2	TRBJ1-5	NA	TGTGCCAGCAGCTTAGCCTCAGGGCCTCAGCCCCAGCATTTT	CASSLASGPQPQHF
NA	11	TRBV15	TRBJ2-1	NA	TGTGCCACCAGCACGCGATATGAGCAGTTCTTC	CATSTRYEQFF
NA	13	TRBV7-9	TRBJ1-2	TRBD1	TGTGCCAGCAGTGGGACAGGGTTGCGTGGCTACACCTTC	CASSGTGLRGYTF
NA	14	TRBV11-2	TRBJ2-3	NA	TGTGCCAGCGGCACGTGGGGGCGACAAGATACGCAGTATTTT	CASGTWGRQDTQYF
NA	14	TRBV6-5	TRBJ1-2	NA	TGTGCCAGCAGTCCCAATAGACAGAACTATGGCTACACCTTC	CASSPNRQNYGYTF
NA	14	TRBV28	TRBJ2-3	NA	TGTGCCAGCAGTTTTGGCAGGTACACAGATACGCAGTATTTT	CASSFGRYTDTQYF
NA	13	TRBV6-5	TRBJ1-1	TRBD1	TGTGCCAGCAGTGCAGGGGGGAACACTGAAGCTTTCTTT	CASSAGGNTEAFF